The clone carrying this T cell receptor beta chain has just a few counts. Its antigen is currently unknown. With 6 bases clipped from V and 7 bases from J, the junction kept 10 bases outside the gene matches. The germline V gene encodes CDR1 MNHEY and CDR2 SMNVEV (reference sequence). The CDR3 totals 14 residues. The data stem from a study of T cell repertoires in cytomegalovirus infection. On the study more broadly: CMV infection together with matching HLA type was indicated by public TCR beta signatures.

Study results and limitations: Identification of carriers of CMV plus the relevant HLA was performed using cumulative public TCR beta family frequency. Across the ex vivo response, the dominant clonotypes were HLA-C-restricted CMV-specific TCR beta clonotypes.

TCRdb ran MiXCR on the reads and lists one entry per CDR3 protein. The repertoire consists of 640,000 or so distinct CDR3 sequences, with around 31% occurring once and the leading ten covering 15% to 20%. This specimen was cultured PBMCs, taken from culture after CMV antigen stimulation. The receptor comes from a human donor in good health (CMV status not recorded). Some clones in this sample may be carry-over from other donors' samples. The chain uses TRBV27 and TRBJ1-1, with 8 bases fitting TRBD1. In DNA, the CDR3 is TGTGCCAGCAGGACAGGGGCGCCCTATGGTGAAGCTTTCTTT. It encodes CASRTGAPYGEAFF.